Following are 28 T cell receptor beta chains from one sample sequenced in a study of blood T cell repertoires in COVID-19. Assay used: immunoSEQ multiplex PCR; TCRdb lists only in-frame clones, some missing. The sample holds about 240,000 clones, approximately 85% seen once. The sequenced material came from peripheral blood. The receptors shown here come from a man older than 75 with acute or convalescent COVID-19.

The chain links TRBV9 to TRBJ2-5; no reliable D call. Looked up from germline, CDR1 is SGDLS and CDR2 is YYNGEE. CDR3 length: 13 residues. Trimming removed 2 bases at V and 1 base at J, with 6 bases between. CDR3 sequence: CASSVDTQETQYF. The DNA for the CDR3 is TGTGCCAGCAGCGTCGACACCCAAGAGACCCAGTACTTC.

The chain uses TRBV7-2 and TRBJ1-1; TRBD1 matches at 9 bases. The ends lost 2 bases at V and 0 bases at J; junction bases unmatched: 7. In germline, CDR1 is SGHTA, CDR2 FQGNSA. This CDR3 comprises 17 residues. CDR3 DNA: TGTGCCAGCAGCTTACCAGGGACAGGGATCATGAACACTGAAGCTTTCTTT. Its translation: CASSLPGTGIMNTEAFF.

V usage is TRBV20-1 and J usage is TRBJ1-1; D might be TRBD1 (5 bases). This CDR3 comprises 12 residues. Trimming cost V 3 bases and J 4 bases, with 9 bases left between them. From germline, CDR1 is DFQATT and CDR2 SNEGSKA (reference sequence). CDR3 DNA: TGCAGTGCTAGTACAGGAACCACTGAAGCTTTCTTT. Translating gives CSASTGTTEAFF.

The chain combines TRBV15 with TRBJ1-5, with 8 bases lining up with TRBD1. This CDR3 is built from 15 residues. Losses at the gene ends were 6 bases for V and 4 bases for J; bases not matched to a gene: 8. In germline, CDR1 is LNHNV, CDR2 YYDKDF (reference sequence). CDR3 protein: CATRGLGQENQPQHF. CDR3 sequence (DNA): TGTGCCACCAGAGGCCTGGGACAGGAGAATCAGCCCCAGCATTTT.

V and J are TRBV28 and TRBJ1-2, with 11 nucleotides matching TRBD1. CDR1 is MDHEN and CDR2 is SYDVKM in the germline V gene. V lost 4 bases and J lost 0; bases outside the gene matches: 13. This CDR3 has 19 amino acids. The CDR3 coding sequence is TGTGCCAGCAGTTCCTACGTCCCGGGACAGGGGGTAGCTAACTATGGCTACACCTTC. Protein product: CASSSYVPGQGVANYGYTF.

The chain recombines TRBV4-1 with TRBJ2-7; D may be TRBD1 (6 bases). Trimming stripped 0 bases from V and 5 bases from J, with 17 bases between. There are 16 residues in the CDR3. Per the germline V gene, CDR1 is MGHRA and CDR2 is YSYEKL. CDR3 DNA: TGCGCCAGCAGCCAAGATCATGGCGGCAGGGGTGACGAGCAGTACTTC. Its protein product is CASSQDHGGRGDEQYF.

The gene calls are TRBV6-5 and TRBJ1-5; possibly TRBD1 for D (5 bases). The V gene's germline CDR1 is MNHEY and CDR2 SVGAGI. The CDR3 extends over 14 amino acids. V lost 8 bases to trimming and J lost 4 bases, with 15 bases between them. CDR3 loop: CASENDSRNQPQHF. Written as DNA, the CDR3 is TGTGCCAGCGAAAACGACAGTCGTAATCAGCCCCAGCATTTT.

This chain uses TRBV29-1 with TRBJ2-3; tentatively, D is TRBD1 (7 bases). V lost 3 bases and J 5 bases, leaving 18 bases between the germline ends. Germline V CDR1 and CDR2: SQVTM, ANQGSEA. The CDR3 spans 15 residues. The CDR3: CSVDPWRGRQDTQYF. The CDR3 bases are TGCAGCGTTGACCCCTGGAGGGGGCGTCAAGATACGCAGTATTTT.

The chain employs TRBV5-1 and TRBJ2-1, with D perhaps matching TRBD2 (7 bases). V was cut by 4 bases and J by 4 bases, with 15 bases left in between. The CDR3 loop spans 15 amino acids. CDR1 and CDR2 (germline): SGHRS, YFSETQ. The CDR3 region is CASSRGGRGYNEQFF. In DNA form, the CDR3 reads TGCGCCAGCAGCAGGGGTGGGAGGGGGTACAATGAGCAGTTCTTC.

This clone was recorded a few times. The genes are TRBV2 and TRBJ2-2, with 7 bases fitting TRBD1. Germline lookup yields CDR1 SNHLY and CDR2 FYNNEI. J gave up 4 bases and V 8 bases, and 4 bases lay outside the gene matches. The CDR3 extends over 13 amino acids. The CDR3 bases are TGTGCCAGCCGACAGGGCCCCACCGGGGAGCTGTTTTTT. Translated, it gives CASRQGPTGELFF.

The CDR3 loop is CASSGSRGRGHDEQFF. Here the CDR3 DNA reads TGTGCCAGCAGCGGAAGCAGGGGCAGGGGGCACGATGAGCAGTTCTTC. The chain carries TRBV13 and TRBJ2-1; 8 bases are a match to TRBD1. From germline, CDR1 is PRHDT and CDR2 FYEKMQ (reference sequence). The CDR3 is 16 amino acids. With 5 bases clipped from V and 8 bases from J, the junction kept 14 bases outside the gene matches.

The chain is built from TRBV7-6 and TRBJ2-1; TRBD2 agrees at 9 bases. There are 15 residues in the CDR3. The germline CDR1 and CDR2 sequences are SGHVS and FNYEAQ. Trimming removed 2 bases from V and 9 bases from J; junction bases left unmatched: 8. CDR3 loop: CASSLSAGGPGEQFF. In DNA form, the CDR3 reads TGTGCCAGCAGCTTATCTGCGGGAGGGCCGGGTGAGCAGTTCTTC.

This clone was counted once. The chain recombines TRBV7-9 with TRBJ2-5; D unresolved. Germline V gives CDR1 SEHNR, CDR2 FQNEAQ (reference sequence). The CDR3 length is 16 residues. V lost 2 bases to trimming and J lost 1 base, with 14 bases between them. CDR3 residues: CASSLLGDTSQETQYF. Written as DNA, the CDR3 is TGTGCCAGCAGCTTACTGGGCGACACGAGCCAAGAGACCCAGTACTTC.

The chain joins TRBV19 to TRBJ1-1, with unresolved D. Trimming left V 4 bases short and J 4 bases short, with 10 bases between. CDR1 and CDR2 from the germline V gene are LNHDA and SQIVND (reference sequence). The CDR3 runs to 13 residues. CDR3 nucleotide sequence: TGTGCCAGTAGTAGTCAGGCTGGCACTGAAGCTTTCTTT. Translation gives CASSSQAGTEAFF.

V gene TRBV2 combines with J gene TRBJ2-7; 9 bases map to TRBD1. This CDR3 contains 13 residues. Germline CDR1 is SNHLY and CDR2 is FYNNEI. V lost 6 bases and J lost 5; bases outside the gene matches: 5. CDR3 in amino acids: CASRGTGTDEQYF. The CDR3 DNA reads TGTGCCAGCAGGGGGACAGGGACAGACGAGCAGTACTTC.

The chain recombines TRBV7-2 with TRBJ2-1; 8 bases align to TRBD2. From germline, CDR1 is SGHTA and CDR2 FQGNSA. Germline trimming cut 4 bases from V and 8 bases from J; bases unmatched to any gene: 10. The CDR3 runs to 15 residues. Here the CDR3 reads CASSSKRGSGDEQFF. The DNA for the CDR3 is TGTGCCAGCAGCTCAAAGCGGGGGTCCGGGGATGAGCAGTTCTTC.

V and J are TRBV10-3 and TRBJ2-1; tentatively, D is TRBD2 (5 bases). The CDR3 is 13 amino acids. CDR1 and CDR2 (germline): ENHRY, SYGVKD. The V end lost 0 bases, the J end lost 11 bases, and 11 bases lay between the germline ends. CDR3 coding DNA: TGTGCCATCAGTGAGTCGGACTTTTCCAAGCAGTTCTTC. The encoded protein is CAISESDFSKQFF.

The rearrangement joins TRBV2 to TRBJ2-1, with D tentatively TRBD1 (6 bases). Germline V lookup: CDR1 SNHLY, CDR2 FYNNEI. Trimming removed 9 bases from V and 4 bases from J, with 13 bases in between. This CDR3 contains 13 residues. This CDR3 reads CASKIQGYNEQFF. The CDR3 DNA sequence: TGTGCCAGTAAAATACAGGGTTACAATGAGCAGTTCTTC.

The chain employs TRBV5-1 and TRBJ2-3; 11 positions agree with TRBD2. Germline lookup yields CDR1 SGHRS and CDR2 YFSETQ. The trim removed 4 bases at V and 1 base at J, leaving 8 bases unmatched. This CDR3 region has 17 residues. The CDR3 nucleotides read TGCGCCAGCAGCGTACGACCGGGACTAGCGGGCACAGATACGCAGTATTTT. It yields the protein CASSVRPGLAGTDTQYF.

The chain links TRBV11-2 to TRBJ2-2; a possible D gene is TRBD1 (6 bases). The CDR3 is 13 residues long. Germline values: CDR1 SGHAT, CDR2 FQNNGV. Deletions cut 5 bases from V and 16 bases from J, with 20 bases between. The CDR3 bases are TGTGCCAGCAGCAAGGCGGCAGGGGTCTTTCCGTTTTTT. This codes for CASSKAAGVFPFF.

This chain connects TRBV19 to TRBJ2-7; 12 nucleotides align to TRBD2. J gave up 3 bases and V 6 bases, and 15 bases lay outside the gene matches. The CDR3 has 18 amino acids. Germline V gene data show CDR1 as LNHDA and CDR2 as SQIVND (reference sequence). The CDR3 nucleotides read TGTGCCAGTAGCTCGACTAGCGGGGGAAATAATAGAATCTACGAGCAGTACTTC. This sequence encodes CASSSTSGGNNRIYEQYF. Supplemented by reference TRBV19 and TRBJ2-7, the full variable domain reads DGGITQSPKYLFRKEGQNVTLSCEQNLNHDAMYWYRQDPGQGLRLIYYSQIVNDFQKGDIAEGYSVSREKKESFPLTVTSAQKNPTAFYLCASSSTSGGNNRIYEQYFGPGTRLTVT.

The gene calls are TRBV5-6 and TRBJ2-5, with TRBD2 identical over 8 bases. Per the germline V gene, CDR1 is SGHDT and CDR2 is YYEEEE. Germline trimming cut 4 bases from V and 6 bases from J; bases unmatched to any gene: 8. The CDR3 spans 14 residues. As DNA, the CDR3 is TGTGCCAGCAGCGCGGGACTAGAGGAGAAGACCCAGTACTTC. It is translated as CASSAGLEEKTQYF. Using reference TRBV5-6 and TRBJ2-5 for the parts outside the CDR3, the full variable domain is DAGVTQSPTHLIKTRGQQVTLRCSPKSGHDTVSWYQQALGQGPQFIFQYYEEEERQRGNFPDRFSGHQFPNYSSELNVNALLLGDSALYLCASSAGLEEKTQYFGPGTRLLVL.

The rearrangement uses TRBV12-3 or TRBV12-4 and TRBJ1-2; no definite D call. The CDR3 extends over 12 amino acids. Trimming left V 8 bases short and J 8 bases short, with 15 bases between. DNA of the CDR3: TGTGCCAGCGCGCCGCGGTTGAAGGGCTACACCTTC. It translates to CASAPRLKGYTF.

This clone has only one observation. The chain recombines TRBV11-2 with TRBJ2-7, with 8 positions matching TRBD1. Germline CDR1 SGHAT, CDR2 FQNNGV. V dropped 3 bases and J dropped 0; count of bases not matched to a gene: 10. The CDR3 is made up of 17 amino acids. The CDR3 DNA is TGTGCCAGCAGCTTCCCCCTCCCGGGGACAGGCTCCTACGAGCAGTACTTC. Translating gives CASSFPLPGTGSYEQYF.

J is TRBJ2-2 and V is TRBV7-2; TRBD1 matches 10 bases. The CDR3 consists of 15 residues. V dropped 5 bases and J dropped 6; count of bases not matched to a gene: 6. Germline CDR1 is SGHTA and CDR2 is FQGNSA. CDR3 DNA: TGTGCCAGCAGCCGGGACAGGGGAAGGTCCGGGGAGCTGTTTTTT. It yields the protein CASSRDRGRSGELFF.

The gene calls are TRBV28 and TRBJ1-5; no clear D. The V gene's germline CDR1 is MDHEN and CDR2 SYDVKM. Trimming stripped 8 bases from V and 8 bases from J, with 10 bases between. This CDR3 region has 11 residues. Written as DNA, the CDR3 is TGTGCCAGCGGCACATTGGAGCCCCAGCATTTT. It codes for CASGTLEPQHF.

The rearrangement links TRBV7-9 to TRBJ1-2, with D hard to call. The CDR3 is 17 residues long. Germline loops: CDR1 SEHNR, CDR2 FQNEAQ (reference sequence). The V gene lost 0 bases and the J gene lost 8 bases, with 22 bases spanning the gap. The DNA for the CDR3 is TGTGCCAGCAGCTTAGCCGGTGCAGGAAGAGGGAAGAAGGGCTACACCTTC. Translated, it gives CASSLAGAGRGKKGYTF.

The chain combines TRBV2 with TRBJ2-1, with D possibly being TRBD2 (5 bases). Germline V gene sequence: CDR1 SNHLY, CDR2 FYNNEI. The CDR3 is 14 amino acids. Trimming cost V 4 bases and J 1 base, with 8 bases left between them. Here the CDR3 reads CASSAQRSYNEQFF. The CDR3 DNA sequence: TGTGCCAGCAGTGCACAGCGGTCCTACAATGAGCAGTTCTTC.